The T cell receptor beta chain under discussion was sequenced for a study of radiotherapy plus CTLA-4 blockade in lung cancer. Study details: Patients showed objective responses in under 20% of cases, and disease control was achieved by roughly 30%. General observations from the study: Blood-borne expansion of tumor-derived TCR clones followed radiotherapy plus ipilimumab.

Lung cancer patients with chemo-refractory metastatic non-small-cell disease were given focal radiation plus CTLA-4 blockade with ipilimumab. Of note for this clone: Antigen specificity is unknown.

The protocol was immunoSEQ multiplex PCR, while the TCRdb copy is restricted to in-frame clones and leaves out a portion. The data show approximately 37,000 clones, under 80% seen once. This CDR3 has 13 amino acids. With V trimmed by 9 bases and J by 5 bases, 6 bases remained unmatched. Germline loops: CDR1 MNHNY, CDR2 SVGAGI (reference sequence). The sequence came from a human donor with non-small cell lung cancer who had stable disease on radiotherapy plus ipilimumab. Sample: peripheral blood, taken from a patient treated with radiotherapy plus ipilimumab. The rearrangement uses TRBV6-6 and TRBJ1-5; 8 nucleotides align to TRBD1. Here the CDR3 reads CASGQGLDQPQHF. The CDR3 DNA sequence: TGTGCCAGTGGACAGGGCCTAGATCAGCCCCAGCATTTT.